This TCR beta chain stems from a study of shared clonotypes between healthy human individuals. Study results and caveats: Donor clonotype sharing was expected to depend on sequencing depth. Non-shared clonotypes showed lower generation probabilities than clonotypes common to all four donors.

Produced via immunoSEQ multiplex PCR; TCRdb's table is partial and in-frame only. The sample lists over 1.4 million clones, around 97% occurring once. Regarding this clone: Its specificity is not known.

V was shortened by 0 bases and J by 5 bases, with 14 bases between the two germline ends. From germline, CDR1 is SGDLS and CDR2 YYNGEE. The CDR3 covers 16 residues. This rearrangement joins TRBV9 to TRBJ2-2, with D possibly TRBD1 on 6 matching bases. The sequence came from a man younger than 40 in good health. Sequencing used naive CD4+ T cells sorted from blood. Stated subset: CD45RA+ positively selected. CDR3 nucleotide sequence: TGTGCCAGCAGCGTAGATTCAGGGGATTATACCGGGGAGCTGTTTTTT. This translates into CASSVDSGDYTGELFF.